The rows below give T cell receptor beta chains drawn from one sample of a study of T-cell reconstitution after alpha-beta-depleted transplantation in children. MiXCR, run by TCRdb on the PCR reads, gives a single entry per CDR3 protein. The sample has some 350,000 distinct CDR3 sequences, 15% to 20% seen once. This material consisted of PBMCs, mostly from graft donor cells, taken 360 days after TCRalphabeta/CD19-depleted stem cell transplant. These receptors all stem from a male patient aged 2-15 years who had a stem cell transplant for acute lymphoblastic leukemia, so the T cells may come from the graft donor. Both conserved end residues are part of each CDR3. A D gene is named only where the DNA matches it firmly. Where a row states a size, it is once, few, many or the class of an expanded clone; other rows omit it.

J,size,length,V,D,DNA,CDR3
TRBJ1-6,-,15,TRBV12-3/TRBV12-4,TRBD1,TGTGCCAGCAGGGCCGAGGGACAGGGAAATTCACCCCTCCACTTT,CASRAEGQGNSPLHF
TRBJ2-3,-,13,TRBV24-1,-,TGTGCCACCAGTCGAAATGTCGGGAGTGCGCAGTATTTT,CATSRNVGSAQYF
TRBJ2-7,-,13,TRBV12-3/TRBV12-4,TRBD1,TGTGCCAGCAGTTTCAGGGGGATCTACGAGCAGTACTTC,CASSFRGIYEQYF
TRBJ2-1,few,13,TRBV7-3,-,TGTGCCAGCAGCTTAATTAGCGAGGATGAGCAGTTCTTC,CASSLISEDEQFF
TRBJ2-1,-,16,TRBV28,-,TGTGCCAGCAGTCAAAATCTAGCGCCCTCCTACAATGAGCAGTTCTTC,CASSQNLAPSYNEQFF
TRBJ1-2,few,14,TRBV3-1,-,TGTGCCAGCAGCCAAGTTCGTAGCTCTTATGGCTACACCTTC,CASSQVRSSYGYTF
TRBJ2-7,many,12,TRBV20-1,-,TGCAGTGCTCAACGTAGCCCCTACGAGCAGTACTTC,CSAQRSPYEQYF
TRBJ2-2,few,16,TRBV12-3/TRBV12-4,-,TGTGCCAGCAGTTTCTGGCAGGGGCCAAACACCGGGGAGCTGTTTTTT,CASSFWQGPNTGELFF
TRBJ2-5,many,15,TRBV5-1,-,TGCGCCAGCAGCTTGGGCATGCAGGGGAGAGAGACCCAGTACTTC,CASSLGMQGRETQYF
TRBJ1-1,-,13,TRBV12-3/TRBV12-4,-,TGTGCCAGCAGTTTTCGAGCTGGCACTGAAGCTTTCTTT,CASSFRAGTEAFF
TRBJ2-5,-,16,TRBV2,-,TGTGCCAGCAGTGTCCCCCGGTTAGAACATCAAGAGACCCAGTACTTC,CASSVPRLEHQETQYF
TRBJ2-5,-,10,TRBV2,-,TGTGCCAGCGCGTGGGAGACCCAGTACTTC,CASAWETQYF
TRBJ1-5,few,15,TRBV4-2,-,TGTGCCAGCAGCCAAGACTGGCATAGCAATCAGCCCCAGCATTTT,CASSQDWHSNQPQHF
TRBJ2-2,-,17,TRBV28,TRBD2,TGTGCCAGCAGCCAAGTTAGGGCGGGAGTAAACACCGGGGAGCTGTTTTTT,CASSQVRAGVNTGELFF
TRBJ2-7,few,13,TRBV10-3,-,TGTGCCATCAGTGAGTCGATCACTCCAGGGCCGTACTTC,CAISESITPGPYF
TRBJ2-1,few,18,TRBV3-1,TRBD1,TGTGCCAGCAGCCGCCGGGACAGGGATCTAAGCAACTACAATGAGCAGTTCTTC,CASSRRDRDLSNYNEQFF
TRBJ2-3,-,16,TRBV24-1,-,TGTGCCACCAGTGACCCATCTCTGGGGGGCACAGATACGCAGTATTTT,CATSDPSLGGTDTQYF
TRBJ2-7,-,18,TRBV20-1,TRBD2,TGCAGTGCTAGCCCCGGCAACCCAACTAGCGCGGAAACCTACGAGCAGTACTTC,CSASPGNPTSAETYEQYF
TRBJ1-1,few,14,TRBV3-1,-,TGTGCCAGCAGCCATGCGCAGGGGAACACTGAAGCTTTCTTT,CASSHAQGNTEAFF
TRBJ2-5,-,13,TRBV2,TRBD1,TGTGCCAGCGCCAGACAGGGGCGAGAGACCCAGTACTTC,CASARQGRETQYF
TRBJ2-5,few,15,TRBV7-3,TRBD2,TGTGCCAGCAGCCGGACTAGCGGGAGAGGGGAGACCCAGTACTTC,CASSRTSGRGETQYF
TRBJ2-5,-,21,TRBV12-5,-,TGTGCTAGTGGCCCAATCCGCCCCTTGCCGGAGGGCCGTGTAAAGTTAGAGACCCAGTACTTC,CASGPIRPLPEGRVKLETQYF
TRBJ1-5,many,13,TRBV5-1,-,TGCGCCAGCAGCTTAACGGCCAAGGGGCCCCAGCATTTT,CASSLTAKGPQHF
TRBJ2-5,many,13,TRBV10-3,-,TGTGCCATGGGCCCGGACCGCCAAGAGACCCAGTACTTC,CAMGPDRQETQYF
TRBJ1-2,few,14,TRBV4-1,-,TGCGCCAGCAGCCAAGGGGGGAGGATAGTGGGCTACACCTTC,CASSQGGRIVGYTF
TRBJ1-5,few,18,TRBV6-4,TRBD1,TGTGCCAGCAGACGACTCGCTGGGACAGGCTCCAGCAATCAGCCCCAGCATTTT,CASRRLAGTGSSNQPQHF
TRBJ1-2,-,16,TRBV27,TRBD1,TGTGCCAGCAGTTTATGGGGGGGGACAGGGTGGTATGGCTACACCTTC,CASSLWGGTGWYGYTF
TRBJ2-7,many,14,TRBV5-6,-,TGTGCCAGCAGCCTGGTCTTGAGCTCCTACGAGCAGTACTTC,CASSLVLSSYEQYF
TRBJ2-3,many,16,TRBV3-1,-,TGTGCCAGCAGCCAAGAGGGGATGCCCCGCACAGATACGCAGTATTTT,CASSQEGMPRTDTQYF
TRBJ1-1,-,14,TRBV5-1,-,TGCGCCAGCAGCCCGGTGGGGGCGAACACTGAAGCTTTCTTT,CASSPVGANTEAFF
TRBJ2-1,many,17,TRBV28,-,TGTGCCAGCAGCTCAACCAGCGACAGGTATGGGTACAATGAGCAGTTCTTC,CASSSTSDRYGYNEQFF
TRBJ2-5,few,13,TRBV20-1,-,TGCAGTGCTAGCCCGGGACGCCAAGAGACCCAGTACTTC,CSASPGRQETQYF
TRBJ2-1,-,16,TRBV20-1,TRBD2,TGCAGTGCTAGAGAGTTGGGACTAGCGGGAGGTGTTGAGCAGTTCTTC,CSARELGLAGGVEQFF
TRBJ1-1,few,14,TRBV5-1,-,TGCGCCAGCAGCCTCGTACGGGGGCAGACTGAAGCTTTCTTT,CASSLVRGQTEAFF
TRBJ2-1,-,16,TRBV20-1,-,TGCAGTGCTAGGCCCTCAGGGGAGGGCCCCTACAATGAGCAGTTCTTC,CSARPSGEGPYNEQFF
TRBJ1-1,-,13,TRBV29-1,-,TGCAGCGTTGAGACAGACATAAGGACTGAAGCTTTCTTT,CSVETDIRTEAFF
TRBJ1-1,-,15,TRBV4-3,-,TGCGCCAGCAGCCGCGGACATATCCAAGGGACTGAAGCTTTCTTT,CASSRGHIQGTEAFF
TRBJ1-6,few,15,TRBV28,-,TGTGCCAGCAGTTTGCCCCAGGGGAGTCGTTCACCCCTCCACTTT,CASSLPQGSRSPLHF
TRBJ2-7,few,17,TRBV4-2,TRBD2,TGTGCCAGCAGCCAAGGGGCCGGGACTAGCAGGTCCTACGAGCAGTACTTC,CASSQGAGTSRSYEQYF
TRBJ2-7,-,15,TRBV4-3,-,TGCGCCAGCAGCCAAGATAGCTATTCCTCCTACGAGCAGTACTTC,CASSQDSYSSYEQYF
TRBJ2-6,many,19,TRBV5-1,TRBD2,TGCGCCAGCAGCTTGGCCACAGCGGGAGACACCTCTGGGGCCAACGTCCTGACTTTC,CASSLATAGDTSGANVLTF
TRBJ1-1,few,13,TRBV7-9,TRBD1,TGTGCCAGCAGCTTACAGGGACAGACTGAAGCTTTCTTT,CASSLQGQTEAFF
TRBJ2-5,few,13,TRBV15,TRBD1,TGTGCCACCAGCAAGGACAGGGCTGAGACCCAGTACTTC,CATSKDRAETQYF
TRBJ1-5,few,16,TRBV4-2,-,TGTGCCAGCAGCCAAGTGGGGATTAACAGGGCTGAGCCCCAGCATTTT,CASSQVGINRAEPQHF
TRBJ2-3,few,16,TRBV27,TRBD2,TGTGCCAGCAGTCCCCTAGCGGGAGGGGTCACAGATACGCAGTATTTT,CASSPLAGGVTDTQYF
TRBJ2-7,many,13,TRBV3-1,TRBD1,TGTGCCAGCAGCCATAGGGGGCCGTATGAGCAGTACTTC,CASSHRGPYEQYF
TRBJ2-1,-,15,TRBV11-2,-,TGTGCCAGCAGCCCGGACAGATTTGGGCGTCTCGAGCAGTTCTTC,CASSPDRFGRLEQFF
TRBJ1-5,few,15,TRBV12-3/TRBV12-4,-,TGTGCCAGCAGTTTAGAGGGACACAGAAATCAGCCCCAGCATTTT,CASSLEGHRNQPQHF
TRBJ1-1,-,13,TRBV12-3/TRBV12-4,-,TGTGCCAGCAGCAGGGGCTCGGGCACTGAAGCTTTCTTT,CASSRGSGTEAFF
TRBJ2-1,few,16,TRBV12-3/TRBV12-4,-,TGTGCCAGCAGTCCCTCGGGTACTAGCTCCTACAATGAGCAGTTCTTC,CASSPSGTSSYNEQFF
TRBJ1-1,-,13,TRBV19,-,TGTGCCAGTTCCTGGCAGGGAGGATTTTATGCTTTCTTT,CASSWQGGFYAFF
TRBJ2-7,-,12,TRBV30,-,TGTGCCTGGAGTGTAGGGGATTACGAGCAGTACTTC,CAWSVGDYEQYF
TRBJ2-4,-,15,TRBV6-5,-,TGTGCCAGCAGTTACGCGAGGGGGAGGGGAAACATTCAGTACTTC,CASSYARGRGNIQYF
TRBJ2-3,-,17,TRBV15,TRBD2,TGTGCCACCAGCAGATCATTAGCGGGAGGGATCACAGATACGCGGTATTTT,CATSRSLAGGITDTRYF
TRBJ2-1,-,14,TRBV5-1,TRBD2,TGCGCCAGCGCACGGGAGGTCGTTTACAATGAGCAGTTCTTC,CASAREVVYNEQFF
TRBJ1-2,-,15,TRBV6-1,-,TGTGCCAGCAGCACAACCGGGGGCGGGGGGTATGGCTACACCTTC,CASSTTGGGGYGYTF
TRBJ2-1,few,17,TRBV20-1,-,TGCAGTGCTAGAGATCTCGCGTGGGGCAACCTCCAAAATGAGCAGTTCTTC,CSARDLAWGNLQNEQFF